This T cell receptor beta chain was found in a study of cytomegalovirus exposure and HLA in healthy donors. Study-wide context: For the approximately 430 genotyped donors, 75% to 90% fell within the Caucasian-associated ancestry cluster.

In the PCR, 60 Vbeta and 13 Jbeta primers were used. Generated by immunoSEQ multiplex PCR, the TCRdb table keeps only in-frame clones and is missing some. This table holds 55,000 or so clones, around 78% found once. V lost 6 bases and J lost 1, with 9 bases in between. The CDR3 is 14 amino acids. Germline V gives CDR1 MRHNA, CDR2 SNTAGT. This clone came up once. At the time of sampling, donors were nominally healthy, though unrecorded immune exposures were likely. The TCR originated in a female donor in good health and CMV-seronegative. The chain is built from TRBV6-4 and TRBJ2-2; no firm D call. Sequencing was carried out using PBMCs. CDR3 DNA: TGTGCCAGCAGCCTCACACAGAACACCGGGGAGCTGTTTTTT. Translation: CASSLTQNTGELFF.